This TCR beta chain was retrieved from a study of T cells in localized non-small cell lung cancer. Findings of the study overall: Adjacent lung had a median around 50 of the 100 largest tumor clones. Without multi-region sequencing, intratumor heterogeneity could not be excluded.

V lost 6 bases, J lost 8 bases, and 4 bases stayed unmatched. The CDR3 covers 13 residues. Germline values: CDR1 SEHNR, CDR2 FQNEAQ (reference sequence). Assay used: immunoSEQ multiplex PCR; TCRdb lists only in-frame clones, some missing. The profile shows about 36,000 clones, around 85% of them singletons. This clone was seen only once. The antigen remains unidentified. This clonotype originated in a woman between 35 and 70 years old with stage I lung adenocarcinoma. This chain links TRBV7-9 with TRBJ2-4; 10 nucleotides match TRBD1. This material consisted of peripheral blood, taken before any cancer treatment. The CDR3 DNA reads TGTGCCAGCAGTTCCGGGACAGGGGACATTCAGTACTTC. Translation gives CASSSGTGDIQYF.